The 7 T cell receptor beta chains given below trace back to one sample, sequenced in a study of T cells in Graves' hyperthyroidism and ophthalmopathy. The CDR3 regions of TCR beta were amplified from RNA transcripts. Primed by the HTBI set, a first-round RT-PCR was run on the TCR CDR3. TCRdb reprocessed the multiplex PCR reads via MiXCR and lists one record per CDR3 protein. This repertoire shows about 460,000 distinct CDR3 sequences, 22% found once; its top ten account for about half. Sequencing was carried out using blood. The receptors here all came from a woman aged 70-85 years with Graves' ophthalmopathy.

This clonotype has just a few counts. This sequence joins TRBV7-8 and TRBJ2-1; D uncertain. Trimming removed 3 bases from V and 5 bases from J, with 14 bases in between. Per the germline V gene, CDR1 is SGHVS and CDR2 is FQNEAQ. There are 15 residues in the CDR3. This CDR3 is CASSFSENPHNEQFF. In DNA, the CDR3 is TGTGCCAGCAGCTTTTCCGAAAATCCCCACAATGAGCAGTTCTTC.

This chain joins TRBV2 and TRBJ2-5; perhaps D is TRBD1 or TRBD2 (6 bases each). The germline CDR1 and CDR2 sequences are SNHLY and FYNNEI. The CDR3 has 16 residues. Trimming shortened V by 1 base and J by 5 bases, and 17 bases separated the two germline ends. The CDR3 DNA reads as TGTGCCAGCAGTGAAGTCGCACAGGGACTGGGTGAGACCCAGTACTTC. As protein: CASSEVAQGLGETQYF. Supplemented by reference TRBV2 and TRBJ2-5, the full variable domain reads EPEVTQTPSHQVTQMGQEVILRCVPISNHLYFYWYRQILGQKVEFLVSFYNNEISEKSEIFDDQFSVERPDGSNFTLKIRSTKLEDSAMYFCASSEVAQGLGETQYFGPGTRLLVL.

This clonotype was seen more than once but under ten times. The chain employs TRBV29-1 and TRBJ2-3; 9 nucleotides match TRBD2. The CDR3 runs 16 residues. Germline V lookup: CDR1 SQVTM, CDR2 ANQGSEA. Unmatched junction bases numbered 7, after V lost 1 base and J lost 2 bases. CDR3 in DNA: TGCAGCGTTGAAGGTAGACTAGCGGTTATCACAGATACGCAGTATTTT. It codes for CSVEGRLAVITDTQYF.

The V and J genes are TRBV11-2 and TRBJ1-6, with TRBD1 as a possible D gene (6 bases). Germline CDR1 and CDR2: SGHAT and FQNNGV. CDR3 length: 15 residues. Trimming left V 0 bases short and J 5 bases short, with 8 bases between. The CDR3 nucleotides read TGTGCCAGCAGCTTAGACAGGACAGATAATTCACCCCTCCACTTT. It encodes CASSLDRTDNSPLHF.

The J gene is TRBJ2-7, the V gene TRBV7-2, with 9 positions matching TRBD2. V trimming: 1 base; J trimming: 7 bases; junction bases outside the gene matches: 5. The CDR3 sequence is 14 residues long. Germline-derived CDR1 and CDR2 are SGHTA and FQGNSA. The CDR3 DNA follows: TGTGCCAGCAGCTTAGTGGGACTAGCAGGTGAGCAGTACTTC. It codes for CASSLVGLAGEQYF.

This clonotype occurred a few times. The CDR3 sequence: CASSEQAGGREQYF. The CDR3 bases are TGCGCCAGCAGTGAACAAGCGGGGGGTCGGGAGCAGTACTTC. This chain links TRBV10-2 with TRBJ2-7, with TRBD2 matching 9 bases. The CDR3 contains 14 residues. V dropped 3 bases and J dropped 7; count of bases not matched to a gene: 7. The germline V gene has CDR1 WSHSY and CDR2 SAAADI.

The V and J genes are TRBV6-2 or TRBV6-3 and TRBJ2-1; TRBD2 agrees at 12 bases. The V gene end was trimmed by 4 bases and the J gene end by 1 base; junction bases not matched to a gene: 11. The CDR3 is 19 amino acids. The germline gives CDR1 MNHEY, CDR2 SVGEGT. This CDR3 reads CASSSDPRTSGVSYNEQFF. DNA for the CDR3: TGTGCCAGCAGTTCAGACCCCCGGACTAGCGGGGTTTCCTACAATGAGCAGTTCTTC.